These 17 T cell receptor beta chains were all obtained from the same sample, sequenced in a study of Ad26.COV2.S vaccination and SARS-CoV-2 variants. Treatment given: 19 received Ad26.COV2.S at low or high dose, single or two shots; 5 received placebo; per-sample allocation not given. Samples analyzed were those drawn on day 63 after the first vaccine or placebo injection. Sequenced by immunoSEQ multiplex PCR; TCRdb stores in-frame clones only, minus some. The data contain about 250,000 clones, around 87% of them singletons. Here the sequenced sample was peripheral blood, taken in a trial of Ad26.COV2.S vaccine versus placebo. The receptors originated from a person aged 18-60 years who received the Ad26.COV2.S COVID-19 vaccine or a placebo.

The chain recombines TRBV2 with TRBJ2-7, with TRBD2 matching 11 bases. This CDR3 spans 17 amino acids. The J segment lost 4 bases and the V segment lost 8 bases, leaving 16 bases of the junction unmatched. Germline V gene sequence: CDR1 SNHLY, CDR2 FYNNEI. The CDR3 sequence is CASQLGVSGRAGYEQYF. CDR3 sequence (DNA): TGTGCCAGCCAACTCGGGGTTAGCGGGAGGGCCGGGTACGAGCAGTACTTC.

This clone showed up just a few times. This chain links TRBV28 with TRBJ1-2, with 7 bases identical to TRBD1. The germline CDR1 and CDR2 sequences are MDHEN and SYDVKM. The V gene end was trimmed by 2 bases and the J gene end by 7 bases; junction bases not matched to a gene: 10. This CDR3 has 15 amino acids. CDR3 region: CASSLMAGGFIGYTF. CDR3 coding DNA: TGTGCCAGCAGTTTAATGGCAGGGGGATTTATTGGCTACACCTTC.

CDR3 DNA sequence: TGCGCCAGCAGCTTGGAGGTCGGCAGAGGAGTCGGCTACACCTTC. Protein sequence: CASSLEVGRGVGYTF. V and J are TRBV5-1 and TRBJ1-2; D is unclear. Per germline, CDR1 SGHRS and CDR2 YFSETQ. This CDR3 region has 15 residues. Trimming left V 0 bases short and J 8 bases short, with 17 bases between.

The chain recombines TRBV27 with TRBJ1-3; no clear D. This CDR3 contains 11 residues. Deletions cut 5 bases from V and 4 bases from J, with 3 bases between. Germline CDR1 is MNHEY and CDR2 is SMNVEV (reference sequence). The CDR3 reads CASSTGNTIYF. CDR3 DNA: TGTGCCAGCAGTACCGGAAACACCATATATTTT.

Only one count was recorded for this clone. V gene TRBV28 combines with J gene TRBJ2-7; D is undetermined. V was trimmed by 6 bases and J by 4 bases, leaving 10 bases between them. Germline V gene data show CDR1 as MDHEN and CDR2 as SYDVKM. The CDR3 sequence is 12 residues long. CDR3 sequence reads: CASRRGGYEQYF. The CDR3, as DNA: TGTGCCAGCAGAAGAGGTGGATACGAGCAGTACTTC.

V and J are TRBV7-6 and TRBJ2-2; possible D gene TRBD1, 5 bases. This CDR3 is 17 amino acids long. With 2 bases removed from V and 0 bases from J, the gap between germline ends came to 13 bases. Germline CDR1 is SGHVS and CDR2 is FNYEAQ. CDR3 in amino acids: CASSLSSRVSNTGELFF. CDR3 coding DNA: TGTGCCAGCAGCTTATCCTCCAGGGTATCGAACACCGGGGAGCTGTTTTTT.

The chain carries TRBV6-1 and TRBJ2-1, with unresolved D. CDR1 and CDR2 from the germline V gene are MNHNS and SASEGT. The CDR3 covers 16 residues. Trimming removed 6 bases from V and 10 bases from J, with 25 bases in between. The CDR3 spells CASSEMRTAENEEQFF. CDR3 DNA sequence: TGTGCCAGCAGCGAAATGCGAACCGCAGAGAATGAAGAGCAGTTCTTC.

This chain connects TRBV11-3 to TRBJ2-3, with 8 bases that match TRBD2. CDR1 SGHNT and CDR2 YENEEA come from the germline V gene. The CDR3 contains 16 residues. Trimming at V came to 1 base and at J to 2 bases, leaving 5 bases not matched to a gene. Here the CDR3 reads CASSLGLAGLTDTQYF. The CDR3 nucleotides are TGTGCCAGCAGCTTAGGTCTAGCGGGCCTCACAGATACGCAGTATTTT.

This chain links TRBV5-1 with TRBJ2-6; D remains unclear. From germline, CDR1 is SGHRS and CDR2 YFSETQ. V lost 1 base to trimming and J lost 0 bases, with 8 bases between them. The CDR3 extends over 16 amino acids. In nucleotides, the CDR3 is TGCGCCAGCAGCTTGACTGGCTTCTCTGGGGCCAACGTCCTGACTTTC. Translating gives CASSLTGFSGANVLTF.

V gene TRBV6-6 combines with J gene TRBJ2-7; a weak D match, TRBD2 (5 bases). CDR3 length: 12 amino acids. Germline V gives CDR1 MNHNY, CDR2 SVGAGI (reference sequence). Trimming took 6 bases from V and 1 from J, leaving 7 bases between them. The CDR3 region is CASSRESYEQYF. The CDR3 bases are TGTGCCAGCAGCCGGGAATCCTACGAGCAGTACTTC.

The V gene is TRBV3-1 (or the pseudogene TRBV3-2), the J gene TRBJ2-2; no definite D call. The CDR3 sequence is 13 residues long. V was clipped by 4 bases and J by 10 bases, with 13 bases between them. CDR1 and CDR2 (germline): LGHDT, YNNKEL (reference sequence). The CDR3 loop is CASSRTSTKELFF. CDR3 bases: TGTGCCAGCAGCCGAACGTCTACCAAGGAGCTGTTTTTT.

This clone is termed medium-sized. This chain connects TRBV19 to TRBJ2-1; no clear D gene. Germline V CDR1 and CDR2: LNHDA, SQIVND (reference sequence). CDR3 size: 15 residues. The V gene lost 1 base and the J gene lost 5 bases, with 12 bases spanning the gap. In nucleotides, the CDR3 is TGTGCCAGTAGTATAGGGATTTTGGAGCACAATGAGCAGTTCTTC. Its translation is CASSIGILEHNEQFF.

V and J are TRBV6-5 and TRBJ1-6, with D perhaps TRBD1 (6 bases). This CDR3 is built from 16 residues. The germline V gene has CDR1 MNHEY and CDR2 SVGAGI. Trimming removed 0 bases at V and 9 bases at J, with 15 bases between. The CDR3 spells CASSYSLVPGVSPLHF. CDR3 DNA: TGTGCCAGCAGTTACTCGTTAGTCCCAGGGGTTTCACCCCTCCACTTT.

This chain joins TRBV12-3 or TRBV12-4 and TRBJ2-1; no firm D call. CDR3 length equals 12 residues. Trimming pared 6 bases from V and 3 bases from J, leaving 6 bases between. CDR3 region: CASSLIYNEQFF. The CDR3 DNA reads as TGTGCCAGCAGCCTCATCTACAATGAGCAGTTCTTC.

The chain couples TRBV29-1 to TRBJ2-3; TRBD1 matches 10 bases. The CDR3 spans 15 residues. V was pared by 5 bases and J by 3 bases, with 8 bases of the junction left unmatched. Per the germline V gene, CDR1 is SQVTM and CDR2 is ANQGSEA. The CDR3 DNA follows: TGCAGCGTTTCATGGAGGGACAGGGGTACAGATACGCAGTATTTT. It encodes CSVSWRDRGTDTQYF.

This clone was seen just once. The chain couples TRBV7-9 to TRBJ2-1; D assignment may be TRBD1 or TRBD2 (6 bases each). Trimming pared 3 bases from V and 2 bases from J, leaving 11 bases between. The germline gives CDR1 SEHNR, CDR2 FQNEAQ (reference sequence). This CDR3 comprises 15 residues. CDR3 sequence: CASSLRGATYNEQFF. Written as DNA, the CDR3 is TGTGCCAGCAGCTTGAGGGGGGCCACCTACAATGAGCAGTTCTTC.

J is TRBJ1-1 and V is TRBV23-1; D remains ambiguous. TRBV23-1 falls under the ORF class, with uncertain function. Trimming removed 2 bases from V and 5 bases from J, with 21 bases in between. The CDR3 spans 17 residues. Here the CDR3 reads CASSQLSLEGWRTEAFF. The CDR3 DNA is TGCGCCAGCAGTCAACTCAGCCTTGAAGGGTGGCGGACTGAAGCTTTCTTT.